These T cell receptor beta chains were read from a single sample in a study of vaccination effects on CD4 cells after COVID-19. For these receptors, no antigen is known. Method: immunoSEQ multiplex PCR; TCRdb's copy keeps in-frame clones and lacks some. The table shows some 69,000 clones, with about four fifths occurring only once. The source was CD4+ T cells from PBMCs cultured with HCoV-NL63 spike peptides, collected before COVID-19 vaccination. These receptors all come from a human donor who received a COVID-19 vaccine. Both conserved end residues are part of each CDR3. D genes are given only for firm matches. Clone size is shown for a subset of rows, as once, few, many or a class of expanded clone.

>.|.|TRBV6-6|TRBJ2-3
TGTGCCAGCAGGCAGACTAGTAGGACAGATACGCAGTATTTT
CASRQTSRTDTQYF
>.|.|TRBV2|TRBJ2-5
TGTGCCAGCAGGGCGGGACGGGACCAAGAGACCCAGTACTTC
CASRAGRDQETQYF
>.|.|TRBV6-5|TRBJ1-5
TGTGCCAGCCTAGGGGACACCAATCAGCCCCAGCATTTT
CASLGDTNQPQHF
>TRBD1|.|TRBV5-1|TRBJ1-5
TGCGCCAGCAGCCCTGGACAGGAGGATCAGCCCCAGCATTTT
CASSPGQEDQPQHF
>.|.|TRBV18|TRBJ1-1
TGTGCCAGCTCACCCTCGGAGGGGGGACTAGGGGGGATGAACACTGAAGCTTTCTTT
CASSPSEGGLGGMNTEAFF
>TRBD1|.|TRBV6-5|TRBJ2-1
TGTGCCAGCAGGAGGACAGGGGTATACAATGAGCAGTTCTTC
CASRRTGVYNEQFF
>.|.|TRBV24-1|TRBJ1-1
TGTGCCACCAGTGATTGCCGACAAGGTTTGTTATGTTACACTGAAGCTTTCTTT
CATSDCRQGLLCYTEAFF
>.|once|TRBV7-2|TRBJ1-5
TGTGCCAGCAGCTTTCTCGGATTAAGGGATCAGCCCCAGCATTTT
CASSFLGLRDQPQHF
>.|.|TRBV2|TRBJ1-2
TGTGCCAGCAGTGAAGGGGTTTGGGATGGCTACACCTTC
CASSEGVWDGYTF
>TRBD2|.|TRBV11-3|TRBJ2-1
TGTGCCAGCAGCACGGGACTAGCGGGGGGGAATGAGCAGTTCTTC
CASSTGLAGGNEQFF
>.|.|TRBV5-1|TRBJ1-2
TGCGCCAGCAGCTTGGCGACGAACTATGGCTACACCTTC
CASSLATNYGYTF
>.|.|TRBV7-9|TRBJ1-3
TGTGCCAGCAGCTTATCGGGTAAACTTCTCTCTGGAAACACCATATATTTT
CASSLSGKLLSGNTIYF
>TRBD2|few|TRBV4-2|TRBJ2-3
TGTGCCAGCAGCCACAGCTCACGGCGGGAGACAGATACGCAGTATTTT
CASSHSSRRETDTQYF
>.|.|TRBV7-2|TRBJ2-5
TGTGCCAGCAGCTTTTATGGTCAAGAGACCCAGTACTTC
CASSFYGQETQYF
>.|few|TRBV6-5|TRBJ1-5
TGTGCCAGCAGTTACTCCAATAAGCAGCCCCAGCATTTT
CASSYSNKQPQHF
>.|.|TRBV9|TRBJ2-5
TGTGCCAGCAGCGTAGGAGGATGGGAGACCCAGTACTTC
CASSVGGWETQYF
>.|.|TRBV10-2|TRBJ1-1
TGCGCCAGCGTGGACACTTTGAACACTGAAGCTTTCTTT
CASVDTLNTEAFF
>TRBD1|.|TRBV29-1|TRBJ2-3
TGCAGCGTTGAACCGGGACAGGTGGATAAGACGCAGTATTTT
CSVEPGQVDKTQYF
>TRBD2|few|TRBV4-2|TRBJ2-4
TGTGCCAGCAGCCAAGACAGGATCGGGAGGAACATTCAGTACTTC
CASSQDRIGRNIQYF
>.|.|TRBV5-5|TRBJ1-1
TGTGCCAGCAGCCCTATAAGGGGTAGGGGCGGAGAAGCTTTCTTT
CASSPIRGRGGEAFF
>.|.|TRBV5-1|TRBJ2-2
TGCGCCAGCAGTTTGGCAGTGGGTTCGAACACCGGGGAGCTGTTTTTT
CASSLAVGSNTGELFF
>.|.|TRBV4-3|TRBJ2-3
TGCGCCAGCAGCCAAGATCGGATCACAGATACGCAGTATTTT
CASSQDRITDTQYF
>TRBD2|.|TRBV29-1|TRBJ2-5
TGCAGCGTCAAGACTAGCGGGGGAGAGACCCAGTACTTC
CSVKTSGGETQYF
>.|.|TRBV6-5|TRBJ1-3
TGTGCCAGCAGTTACTCCCAAACAGGGAAAGGCACCATATATTTT
CASSYSQTGKGTIYF
>.|.|TRBV30|TRBJ2-3
TGTGCCTGGAGTGCGCTGGATACGCAGTATTTT
CAWSALDTQYF
>TRBD1|.|TRBV5-1|TRBJ2-5
TGCGCCAGCAGCGAGGGGGGACAGGGACAAGAGACCCAGTACTTC
CASSEGGQGQETQYF
>.|.|TRBV28|TRBJ1-2
TGTGCCAGCAGTTTATTTGGGAAGAACTATGGCTACACCTTC
CASSLFGKNYGYTF
>.|.|TRBV5-6|TRBJ2-5
TGTGCCAGCAGCCTTCGACCGGAGGGCGCCGAGACCCAGTACTTC
CASSLRPEGAETQYF
>.|.|TRBV4-1|TRBJ1-2
TGCGCCAGCAGCCAAATTCGGGGGGATGGCTACACCTTC
CASSQIRGDGYTF
>.|.|TRBV7-2|TRBJ2-3
TGTGCCAGCGGCGTATCACGCACAGATACGCAGTATTTT
CASGVSRTDTQYF
>.|.|TRBV27|TRBJ1-5
TGTGCCAGCAGTTTATTGGGTTCGTCGGGGTTCAATCAGCCCCAGCATTTT
CASSLLGSSGFNQPQHF
>TRBD1|.|TRBV5-1|TRBJ2-3
TGCGCCAGCAGCGTAGCCGCGGGACAGGGGAGCACAGATACGCAGTATTTT
CASSVAAGQGSTDTQYF
>.|.|TRBV7-3|TRBJ2-2
TGTGCCACGGGACTTTCGAACACCGGGGAGCTGTTTTTT
CATGLSNTGELFF
>.|.|TRBV5-1|TRBJ1-4
TGCGCCAGCAGCTTGGCGGCGGCCTCAACTAATGAAAAACTGTTTTTT
CASSLAAASTNEKLFF
>.|few|TRBV6-5|TRBJ2-2
TGTGCCAGCTCTGCACAAGGGACCGGGGAGCTGTTTTTT
CASSAQGTGELFF
>TRBD1|.|TRBV5-1|TRBJ1-1
TGCGCCAGCAGCCCCATTCGACAGGGGGCGTACACTGAAGCTTTCTTT
CASSPIRQGAYTEAFF
>.|.|TRBV5-1|TRBJ2-1
TGCGCCAGCAGCTCCAATCAACTAGATGAGCAGTTCTTC
CASSSNQLDEQFF
>TRBD1|.|TRBV6-2/TRBV6-3|TRBJ2-3
TGTGCCAGCAGTGACAATGGACAGGGATACTCAGATACGCAGTATTTT
CASSDNGQGYSDTQYF
>.|.|TRBV19|TRBJ1-1
TGTGCCAGTACGAAGGGGAGGCGGATAGGGAACACTGAAGCTTTCTTT
CASTKGRRIGNTEAFF
>.|.|TRBV18|TRBJ1-1
TGTGCCAGCATAAGGCAGGGGAACACTGAAGCTTTCTTT
CASIRQGNTEAFF
>TRBD1|.|TRBV5-5|TRBJ1-2
TGTGCCAGCAGCCCTGGACAGGTGGCTAACTATGGCTACACCTTC
CASSPGQVANYGYTF
>.|.|TRBV6-6|TRBJ1-5
TGTGCCAGCAGTTACTCGACGTCAGGAACCAATCAGCCCCAGCATTTT
CASSYSTSGTNQPQHF
>.|.|TRBV28|TRBJ1-2
TGTGCCAGCAGTGTCTGGGGGGAGGCAAACTATGGCTACACCTTC
CASSVWGEANYGYTF
>TRBD1|.|TRBV5-1|TRBJ1-5
TGCGCCAGCAGCCTTACAGGGGACCAGCCCCAGCATTTT
CASSLTGDQPQHF
>TRBD1|few|TRBV12-3/TRBV12-4|TRBJ1-3
TGTGCCAGCACCCAGGGGGGAGGAAACACCATATATTTT
CASTQGGGNTIYF
>.|.|TRBV25-1|TRBJ1-6
TGTGCCAGCAGTGAATATGGGGGAAAAGGTAATTCACCCCTCCACTTT
CASSEYGGKGNSPLHF
>TRBD1|.|TRBV3-1/TRBV3-2|TRBJ2-2
TGTGCCAGCAGCCAAGTTTTTCACAGGGGGTTTCACGGGGAGCTGTTTTTT
CASSQVFHRGFHGELFF
>.|once|TRBV20-1|TRBJ1-5
TGCAGTGCTAGCACAGGACAGCCCCAGCATTTT
CSASTGQPQHF
>TRBD1|.|TRBV5-1|TRBJ1-5
TGCGCCAGCAGGACTGACCCGGGACAGGGTGGGCAGCCCCAGCATTTT
CASRTDPGQGGQPQHF
>.|.|TRBV28|TRBJ2-2
TGTGCCAGCAGGTGGGGTAGCACCGGGGAGCTGTTTTTT
CASRWGSTGELFF
>TRBD1|.|TRBV10-2|TRBJ1-2
TGCGCCAGCAGTCGACAGGGGTCCTCCTATGGCTACACCTTC
CASSRQGSSYGYTF
>.|once|TRBV4-1|TRBJ1-5
TGCGCCAGCAGCCTCTCGGGGTCCGCGAGTATTAGCAATCAGCCCCAGCATTTT
CASSLSGSASISNQPQHF
>TRBD1|.|TRBV5-5|TRBJ1-4
TGTGCCAGCAGCTTGGGGACAGGTCTTGAAAAACTGTTTTTT
CASSLGTGLEKLFF
>.|.|TRBV18|TRBJ1-5
TGTGCCAGCTCACCAATCGGGGGTCGCAATCAGCCCCAGCATTTT
CASSPIGGRNQPQHF
>.|.|TRBV5-1|TRBJ2-5
TGCGCCAGCAGTCAAACCCGGGTCCCTTCCCAAGAGACCCAGTACTTC
CASSQTRVPSQETQYF
>.|.|TRBV5-1|TRBJ2-3
TGCGCCAGCAGCCGGACCTCCACAGATACGCAGTATTTT
CASSRTSTDTQYF
>.|.|TRBV24-1|TRBJ2-2
TGTGCCACCAGTGATCCCACCCTGGCGAGCGCGCTGTTTTTT
CATSDPTLASALFF
>.|.|TRBV4-2|TRBJ2-5
TGTGCCAGCAGCCCCACAGAGATCAGAGAGACCCAGTACTTC
CASSPTEIRETQYF
>.|.|TRBV19|TRBJ2-3
TGTGCCAGTAGTATAGAGGGTAGTGCGCAGTATTTT
CASSIEGSAQYF
>.|few|TRBV12-5|TRBJ1-1
TGTGCTAGTGGTTCCCCAGACACTGAAGCTTTCTTT
CASGSPDTEAFF